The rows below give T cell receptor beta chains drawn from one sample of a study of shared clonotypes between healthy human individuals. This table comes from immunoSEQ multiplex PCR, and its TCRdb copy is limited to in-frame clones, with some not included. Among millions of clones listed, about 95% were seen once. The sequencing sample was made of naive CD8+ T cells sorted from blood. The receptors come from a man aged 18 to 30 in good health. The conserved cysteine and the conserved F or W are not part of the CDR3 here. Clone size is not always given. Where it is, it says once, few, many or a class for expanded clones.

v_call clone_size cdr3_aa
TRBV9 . ASSVGLAGFTDTQY
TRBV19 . ASSIDGAYNEQF
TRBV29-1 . SVRVASTNEKLF
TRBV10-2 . ASSEGAGGPPDTQY
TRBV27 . ASSLSVDTGELF
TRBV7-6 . ASSLGGASTEAF
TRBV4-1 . ASSQDLGTGHSPLH
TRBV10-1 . ASSQGQGHANTGELF
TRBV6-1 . ASRTGSVAEQY
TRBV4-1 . ASSHADRDYEQY
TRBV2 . ASSRKEEIYGYT
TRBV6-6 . ASSYGIASGEQY
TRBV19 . ASSIMDSLFSGANVLT
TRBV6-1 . ASRGTVGGQETQY
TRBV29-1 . SVQEGASNTEAF
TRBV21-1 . ASSGYRDSLNQPQH
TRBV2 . ASITLGGGNEQF
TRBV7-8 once ASSFLTSGSNEQF
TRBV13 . ASSPQGEKLF
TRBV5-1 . ASSLLGDLFYEQY
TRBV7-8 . ASSSQLAGLPYNEQF
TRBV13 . ASSPQGTDTQY
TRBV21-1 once ASSKRGRTEAF
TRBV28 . ASSLLSGTHYGYT
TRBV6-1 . ASSEGWQEETQY
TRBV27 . ASSLVTPQGMGNEKLF
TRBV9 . ASSDVAGGGETQY
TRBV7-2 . ASSFSSGGDTQY
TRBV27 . ASSPLGREVVTGELF
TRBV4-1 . ASSQVPDSQNEQF
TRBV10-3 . AIRAGYFDYGYT
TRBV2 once ASSEAGLHYEQY
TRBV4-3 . ASSLDTAGGANTGELF
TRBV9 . ASSVVGTSGTRSYNEQF
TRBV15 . ATSIPEGSEQY
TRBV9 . ASSVAGALLDAPY
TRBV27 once ASSLASRTHYATDTQY
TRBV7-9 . ASSPPGRTSTDTQY
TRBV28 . ASSLGGGNTEAF
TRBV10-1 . ASRAGPSYEQY
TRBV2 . ASSEELYGTENQPQH
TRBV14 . ASSSPTGYNEQF
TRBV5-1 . ASSSLLDGPEAF
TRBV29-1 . SVDSSSSGNTIY
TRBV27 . ASRGGEVAEAF
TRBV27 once ASGITGDTEAF
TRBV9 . ASSGGLGGGYEQY
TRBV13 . ASSLRGGSGYEQY
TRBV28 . ASSLQVGNQPQH
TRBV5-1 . ASSRPGLAGYQETQY
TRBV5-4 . ASSPLDRDTEAF
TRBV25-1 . ASSEFPQGAVNEKLF
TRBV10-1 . ASSESRTKNEQF
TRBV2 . ASSEGPMEETQY
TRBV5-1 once ASSGGTGTYEQY
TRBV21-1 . ASSKALCRGRFEEKLF
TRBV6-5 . ASLGAVSNQPQH